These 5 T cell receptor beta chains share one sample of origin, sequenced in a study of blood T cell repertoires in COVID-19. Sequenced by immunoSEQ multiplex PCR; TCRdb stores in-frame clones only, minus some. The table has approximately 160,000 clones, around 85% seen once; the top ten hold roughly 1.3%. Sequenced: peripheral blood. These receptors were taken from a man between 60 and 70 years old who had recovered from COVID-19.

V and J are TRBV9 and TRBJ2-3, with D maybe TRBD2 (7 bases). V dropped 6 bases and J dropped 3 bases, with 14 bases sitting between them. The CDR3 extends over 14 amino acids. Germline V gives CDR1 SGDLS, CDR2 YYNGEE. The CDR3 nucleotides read TGTGCCAGCAACCCTAGGGGGGGTACAGATACGCAGTATTTT. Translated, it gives CASNPRGGTDTQYF.

DNA of the CDR3: TGTGCCAGCAGCCCCCGGGACAGGGGAAACACTGAAGCTTTCTTT. Its protein is CASSPRDRGNTEAFF. The V gene is TRBV7-2, the J gene TRBJ1-1, with 10 nucleotides matching TRBD1. The V gene's germline CDR1 is SGHTA and CDR2 FQGNSA. Losses at the gene ends were 5 bases for V and 2 bases for J; bases not matched to a gene: 5. The CDR3 loop spans 15 amino acids.

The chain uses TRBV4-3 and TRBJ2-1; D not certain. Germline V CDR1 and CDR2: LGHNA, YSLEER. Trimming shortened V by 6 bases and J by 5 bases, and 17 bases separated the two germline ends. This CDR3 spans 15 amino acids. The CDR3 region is CASSHRTPPDNEQFF. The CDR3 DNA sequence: TGCGCCAGCAGTCACCGTACTCCTCCCGACAATGAGCAGTTCTTC.

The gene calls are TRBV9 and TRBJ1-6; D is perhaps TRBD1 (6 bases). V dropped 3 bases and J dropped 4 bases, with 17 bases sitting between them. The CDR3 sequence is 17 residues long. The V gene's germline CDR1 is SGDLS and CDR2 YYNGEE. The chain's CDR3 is CASSEGVGSEYNSPLHF. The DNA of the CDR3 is TGTGCCAGCAGCGAGGGGGTAGGGAGCGAGTATAATTCACCCCTCCACTTT.

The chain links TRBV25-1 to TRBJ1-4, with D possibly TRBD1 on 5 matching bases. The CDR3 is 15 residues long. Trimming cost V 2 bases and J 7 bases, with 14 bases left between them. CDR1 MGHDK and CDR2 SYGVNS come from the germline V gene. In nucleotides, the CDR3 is TGTGCCAGCAGTGAACTAGACAGCGCTGGTGAAAAACTGTTTTTT. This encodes CASSELDSAGEKLFF.